This TCR beta chain derives from a study of identical twins. The germline gives CDR1 LNHNV, CDR2 YYDKDF (reference sequence). V was shortened by 7 bases and J by 8 bases, with 21 bases between the two germline ends. This CDR3 comprises 15 residues. TCRdb recomputed calls from the 5' RACE reads with MiXCR, one row per CDR3 protein. The data contain roughly 1.6 million distinct CDR3 sequences, around 33% of them singletons. The sequencing input was cord blood. This TCR was sampled from a newborn girl in good health. V is TRBV15 and J is TRBJ1-5; D possibly corresponds to TRBD1 (6 bases). Here the CDR3 reads CATTHSGGAEEPQHF. The CDR3 coding sequence is TGTGCCACCACCCATTCGGGGGGGGCGGAGGAGCCCCAGCATTTT.